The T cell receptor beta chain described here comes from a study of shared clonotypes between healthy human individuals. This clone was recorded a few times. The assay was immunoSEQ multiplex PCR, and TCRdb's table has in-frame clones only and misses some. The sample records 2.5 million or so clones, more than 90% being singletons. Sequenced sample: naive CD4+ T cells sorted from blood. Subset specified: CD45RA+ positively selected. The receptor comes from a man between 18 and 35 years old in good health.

The CDR3 is CAWLDNEKLFF. The DNA of the CDR3 is TGTGCCTGGCTCGATAATGAAAAACTGTTTTTT. V usage is TRBV30 and J usage is TRBJ1-4; D ambiguous. Trimming cost V 5 bases and J 4 bases, with 5 bases left between them. The germline gives CDR1 GTSNPN, CDR2 SVGIG (reference sequence). This CDR3 region has 11 residues.